These T cell receptor beta chains were read from a single sample in a study of shared clonotypes between healthy human individuals. Clones were read by immunoSEQ multiplex PCR, and TCRdb kept only the in-frame ones, dropping some. The table lists around 2.5 million clones, 80% to 95% of them singletons, with about 0.34% in the top ten. The sample comprised naive CD4+ T cells from PBMCs. The receptors were sampled from a man younger than 30 in good health. Some clones in this sample may be carry-over from other donors' samples. CDR3s include the opening cysteine and the closing phenylalanine or tryptophan. The order of the fields is CDR3 protein, CDR3 DNA, D gene, clone size, J gene, V gene. A D gene is named only where the DNA matches it firmly. Size tells how often a clone was seen (once, few, many) or the class of an expanded clone, and some rows leave it out.

CDR3 protein: CASSEAGTDTQYF; CDR3 DNA: TGTGCCAGCAGTGAGGCCGGCACAGATACGCAGTATTTT; D gene: .; clone size: .; J gene: TRBJ2-3; V gene: TRBV6-5
CDR3 protein: CSVESGKGTGELFF; CDR3 DNA: TGCAGCGTTGAAAGCGGGAAGGGAACCGGGGAGCTGTTTTTT; D gene: TRBD2; clone size: .; J gene: TRBJ2-2; V gene: TRBV29-1
CDR3 protein: CASSSGRSLGPYEQYF; CDR3 DNA: TGCGCCAGCAGCTCCGGAAGGTCTTTGGGTCCCTACGAGCAGTACTTC; D gene: .; clone size: .; J gene: TRBJ2-7; V gene: TRBV5-1
CDR3 protein: CASSGTSGTNEQFF; CDR3 DNA: TGTGCCAGCAGCGGGACTAGCGGGACCAATGAGCAGTTCTTC; D gene: TRBD2; clone size: .; J gene: TRBJ2-1; V gene: TRBV11-2
CDR3 protein: CASSKPTGGEKLFF; CDR3 DNA: TGCGCCAGCAGCAAACCGACAGGGGGGGAGAAGCTGTTTTTT; D gene: TRBD1; clone size: .; J gene: TRBJ2-2; V gene: TRBV5-1
CDR3 protein: CASMVRWGYEQYF; CDR3 DNA: TGTGCCAGCATGGTTCGATGGGGATACGAGCAGTACTTC; D gene: .; clone size: .; J gene: TRBJ2-7; V gene: TRBV6-1
CDR3 protein: CASSPPGSPYNEQFF; CDR3 DNA: TGTGCCAGCTCACCACCGGGTAGCCCCTACAATGAGCAGTTCTTC; D gene: .; clone size: .; J gene: TRBJ2-1; V gene: TRBV18
CDR3 protein: CACSWSPMNTEAFF; CDR3 DNA: TGTGCCTGTTCGTGGTCGCCAATGAACACTGAAGCTTTCTTT; D gene: .; clone size: .; J gene: TRBJ1-1; V gene: TRBV30
CDR3 protein: CAIRDRPNAEAFF; CDR3 DNA: TGTGCCATCCGGGACAGGCCCAACGCTGAAGCTTTCTTT; D gene: TRBD1; clone size: .; J gene: TRBJ1-1; V gene: TRBV19
CDR3 protein: CASSPGQAIYGYTF; CDR3 DNA: TGTGCCAGTAGCCCGGGACAGGCAATCTATGGCTACACCTTC; D gene: TRBD1; clone size: .; J gene: TRBJ1-2; V gene: TRBV19
CDR3 protein: CASSLAGTETQYF; CDR3 DNA: TGTGCCAGCAGTTTAGCAGGGACGGAGACCCAGTACTTC; D gene: .; clone size: once; J gene: TRBJ2-5; V gene: TRBV28
CDR3 protein: CASRVTGVSYEQYF; CDR3 DNA: TGTGCCAGCAGAGTGACAGGGGTCTCCTACGAGCAGTACTTC; D gene: TRBD1; clone size: .; J gene: TRBJ2-7; V gene: TRBV6-5
CDR3 protein: CATSPSGRWTDTQYF; CDR3 DNA: TGTGCCACCAGCCCTAGCGGGAGGTGGACAGATACGCAGTATTTT; D gene: TRBD2; clone size: .; J gene: TRBJ2-3; V gene: TRBV28
CDR3 protein: CANRDSGDYGYTF; CDR3 DNA: TGTGCCAACCGGGACTCAGGTGACTATGGCTACACCTTC; D gene: .; clone size: few; J gene: TRBJ1-2; V gene: TRBV10-3
CDR3 protein: CASSIDGTGTYEQYF; CDR3 DNA: TGTGCCAGTAGTATAGATGGGACTGGCACCTACGAGCAGTACTTC; D gene: .; clone size: .; J gene: TRBJ2-7; V gene: TRBV19
CDR3 protein: CASSPGTGINYGYTF; CDR3 DNA: TGTGCCAGCAGCCCAGGGACAGGGATTAACTATGGCTACACCTTC; D gene: TRBD1; clone size: .; J gene: TRBJ1-2; V gene: TRBV5-5
CDR3 protein: CASSLDPRDTEQFF; CDR3 DNA: TGTGCCAGCAGCTTAGACCCCAGGGATACTGAGCAGTTCTTC; D gene: .; clone size: .; J gene: TRBJ2-1; V gene: TRBV7-2
CDR3 protein: CATRGEHEQYF; CDR3 DNA: TGTGCCACTCGAGGGGAACACGAGCAGTACTTC; D gene: .; clone size: once; J gene: TRBJ2-7; V gene: TRBV6-6
CDR3 protein: CASSYSTLDSPLHF; CDR3 DNA: TGTGCCAGCAGTTACTCGACCCTCGATTCACCCCTCCACTTT; D gene: .; clone size: once; J gene: TRBJ1-6; V gene: TRBV6-6
CDR3 protein: CASSLGSGQETQYF; CDR3 DNA: TGTGCCAGCAGCTTAGGTTCAGGACAAGAGACCCAGTACTTC; D gene: .; clone size: once; J gene: TRBJ2-5; V gene: TRBV7-2
CDR3 protein: CASSLSSKNTEAFF; CDR3 DNA: TGCGCCAGCAGCTTATCATCAAAAAACACTGAAGCTTTCTTT; D gene: .; clone size: .; J gene: TRBJ1-1; V gene: TRBV5-1
CDR3 protein: CASSVGNNQPQHF; CDR3 DNA: TGTGCCAGCAGCGTAGGGAACAATCAGCCCCAGCATTTT; D gene: .; clone size: few; J gene: TRBJ1-5; V gene: TRBV9
CDR3 protein: CASSPLWGGNQPQHF; CDR3 DNA: TGTGCCAGCAGCCCCCTGTGGGGGGGCAATCAGCCCCAGCATTTT; D gene: .; clone size: .; J gene: TRBJ1-5; V gene: TRBV27
CDR3 protein: CASRRGTGSPEAFF; CDR3 DNA: TGCGCCAGCAGACGAGGGACGGGATCCCCTGAAGCTTTCTTT; D gene: .; clone size: .; J gene: TRBJ1-1; V gene: TRBV5-1
CDR3 protein: CASSLSHSVNEQYF; CDR3 DNA: TGTGCCAGCAGTTTATCGCACAGCGTCAACGAGCAGTACTTC; D gene: .; clone size: .; J gene: TRBJ2-7; V gene: TRBV27
CDR3 protein: CASSQRGHPGPGELFF; CDR3 DNA: TGTGCCAGCAGCCAGCGTGGGCACCCCGGACCCGGGGAGCTGTTTTTT; D gene: .; clone size: .; J gene: TRBJ2-2; V gene: TRBV4-2
CDR3 protein: CASSSGDGRSRAFF; CDR3 DNA: TGCGCCAGCAGCTCGGGGGACGGCCGAAGTAGGGCTTTCTTT; D gene: .; clone size: .; J gene: TRBJ1-1; V gene: TRBV5-1
CDR3 protein: CASSPTILGDYEQYF; CDR3 DNA: TGTGCCAGCAGCCCCACCATCCTCGGGGACTACGAGCAGTACTTC; D gene: .; clone size: .; J gene: TRBJ2-7; V gene: TRBV9
CDR3 protein: CASPILQGTNEKLFF; CDR3 DNA: TGCGCCAGCCCGATTTTGCAGGGCACTAATGAAAAACTGTTTTTT; D gene: .; clone size: .; J gene: TRBJ1-4; V gene: TRBV10-1
CDR3 protein: CASSLVGQGLEKLFF; CDR3 DNA: TGTGCCAGCAGCTTAGTCGGACAGGGGCTTGAAAAACTGTTTTTT; D gene: TRBD1; clone size: .; J gene: TRBJ1-4; V gene: TRBV11-2